A selection of T cell receptor beta chains follows, all from one sample in a study of cytomegalovirus exposure and HLA in healthy donors. The data were produced by immunoSEQ multiplex PCR, yet TCRdb's version contains in-frame clones alone and is incomplete. Of 150,000 or so clones in the sample, more than 9.5% were seen once. Sequenced: PBMCs. The receptors shown here come from a man aged 50 to 59 in good health and CMV-seronegative. Both conserved end residues are part of each CDR3. Fields, in order: D gene, V gene, clone size, J gene, CDR3 protein, CDR3 DNA. A D gene is named only where the DNA matches it firmly. Where a row states a size, it is once, few, many or the class of an expanded clone; other rows omit it.

TRBD1	TRBV7-9	NA	TRBJ1-1	CASSLGRGLGTEAFF	TGTGCCAGCAGCCTCGGCAGGGGGTTGGGTACTGAAGCTTTCTTT
NA	TRBV6-1	NA	TRBJ2-7	CASSELALIYEQYF	TGTGCCAGCAGTGAACTAGCTCTCATCTACGAGCAGTACTTC
TRBD1	TRBV28	NA	TRBJ2-7	CASSGTGMRNEQYF	TGTGCCAGCAGTGGGACAGGGATGAGAAACGAGCAGTACTTC
TRBD1	TRBV6-5	few	TRBJ1-4	CASSKRQGGWEKLFF	TGTGCCAGCAGTAAACGACAGGGGGGGTGGGAAAAACTGTTTTTT
NA	TRBV30	few	TRBJ2-3	CAWSDGLTQYF	TGTGCCTGGAGCGACGGGTTGACGCAGTATTTT
TRBD2	TRBV7-2	NA	TRBJ2-5	CASSLVAGDHGETQYF	TGTGCCAGCAGCTTAGTGGCGGGAGACCACGGAGAGACCCAGTACTTC
NA	TRBV27	few	TRBJ2-1	CASSLVGGQFF	TGTGCCAGCAGTTTAGTGGGGGGGCAGTTCTTC
NA	TRBV27	few	TRBJ1-5	CASSQQIGGNQPQHF	TGTGCCAGCAGTCAGCAAATCGGAGGCAATCAGCCCCAGCATTTT
NA	TRBV30	NA	TRBJ1-4	CAWRPLSGDRGKLFF	TGTGCCTGGAGGCCCCTCTCCGGTGATCGAGGAAAACTGTTTTTT
NA	TRBV11-3	NA	TRBJ1-1	CASSRGSEIDEAFF	TGTGCCAGCAGCCGGGGATCCGAGATCGATGAAGCTTTCTTT
NA	TRBV6-1	few	TRBJ2-5	CASSVGFTGETQYF	TGTGCCAGCAGTGTCGGTTTTACGGGGGAGACCCAGTACTTC
NA	TRBV4-2	NA	TRBJ2-7	CASSQSIGASYEQYF	TGTGCCAGCAGCCAAAGCATTGGGGCCTCCTACGAGCAGTACTTC
NA	TRBV5-1	NA	TRBJ1-1	CASSLVSGALNTEAFF	TGCGCCAGCAGCTTGGTGTCAGGGGCGCTGAACACTGAAGCTTTCTTT
TRBD1	TRBV5-4	few	TRBJ1-2	CASSFRGGGYGYTF	TGTGCCAGCAGCTTTCGAGGGGGCGGGTATGGCTACACCTTC
NA	TRBV6-5	NA	TRBJ2-7	CASSYKSNPVYEQYF	TGTGCCAGCAGTTACAAATCAAACCCGGTATACGAGCAGTACTTC
TRBD2	TRBV6-6	few	TRBJ2-3	CASSSTSGGVGDTQYF	TGTGCCAGCAGTTCCACTAGCGGGGGGGTTGGAGATACGCAGTATTTT
TRBD1	TRBV28	NA	TRBJ2-1	CASSPRTGHNEQFF	TGTGCCAGCAGTCCCCGGACAGGGCACAATGAGCAGTTCTTC
NA	TRBV5-1	many	TRBJ2-2	CASSFPTGEGTGELFF	TGCGCCAGCAGCTTCCCAACGGGAGAAGGGACCGGGGAGCTGTTTTTT
NA	TRBV11-2	few	TRBJ1-5	CASSIGQNNQPQHF	TGTGCCAGCAGTATTGGACAGAACAATCAGCCCCAGCATTTT
TRBD2	TRBV2	NA	TRBJ2-1	CASTFTSGGGHGDQQFF	TGTGCCAGCACCTTCACTAGCGGGGGGGGCCATGGGGATCAGCAGTTCTTC
NA	TRBV6-5	few	TRBJ1-2	CASSPRGSGYGYTF	TGTGCCAGCAGTCCCAGGGGTTCGGGCTATGGCTACACCTTC
NA	TRBV27	few	TRBJ2-2	CASSLTVNTGELFF	TGTGCCAGCAGTTTGACAGTAAACACCGGGGAGCTGTTTTTT
TRBD1	TRBV11-2	NA	TRBJ1-1	CASSWSRDRGLNTEAFF	TGTGCCAGCAGCTGGTCCCGGGACAGGGGGTTGAACACTGAAGCTTTCTTT
NA	TRBV6-5	NA	TRBJ1-4	CASRHSATNEKLFF	TGTGCCAGCAGGCACAGTGCAACTAATGAAAAACTGTTTTTT
TRBD2	TRBV7-2	NA	TRBJ2-3	CASSQSGGLDTQYF	TGTGCCAGCAGCCAGAGCGGGGGCTTGGATACGCAGTATTTT
TRBD1	TRBV28	few	TRBJ2-3	CASTPTGGLLTDTQYF	TGTGCCAGCACCCCGACAGGGGGCCTACTCACAGATACGCAGTATTTT
TRBD1	TRBV28	few	TRBJ1-5	CASGTGNQPQHF	TGTGCCAGCGGGACAGGCAATCAGCCCCAGCATTTT
NA	TRBV6-6	NA	TRBJ1-1	CASSYGPVNTEAFF	TGTGCCAGCAGTTACGGCCCAGTGAACACTGAAGCTTTCTTT
TRBD1	TRBV15	NA	TRBJ1-4	CATSRATYQGVIANEKLFF	TGTGCCACCAGCAGAGCCACCTATCAGGGGGTCATAGCTAATGAAAAACTGTTTTTT
NA	TRBV30	NA	TRBJ1-3	CAWSGGRGKYGNTIYF	TGTGCCTGGAGTGGGGGCCGGGGGAAATATGGAAACACCATATATTTT
NA	TRBV7-2	few	TRBJ2-3	CASSSLSGFTDTQYF	TGTGCCAGCAGCAGTCTAAGCGGTTTCACAGATACGCAGTATTTT
TRBD2	TRBV27	once	TRBJ2-3	CASSLRLRGGGTQYF	TGTGCCAGCAGTTTACGGCTTCGCGGCGGGGGAACGCAGTATTTT
TRBD2	TRBV7-6	few	TRBJ2-3	CASSFSGTGGDTQYF	TGTGCCAGCAGCTTTAGCGGGACTGGGGGGGATACGCAGTATTTT
TRBD1	TRBV5-1	NA	TRBJ2-1	CASSLGQDNEQFF	TGCGCCAGCAGCCTAGGACAGGACAATGAGCAGTTCTTC
NA	TRBV30	NA	TRBJ2-2	CAWSVVAYTGELFF	TGTGCCTGGAGTGTAGTCGCGTACACCGGGGAGCTGTTTTTT
TRBD1	TRBV7-8	few	TRBJ2-7	CASSQDRTLYEQYF	TGTGCCAGCAGCCAGGACAGGACCCTCTACGAGCAGTACTTC
TRBD1	TRBV6-1	few	TRBJ2-2	CASSFRTGSSGELFF	TGTGCCAGCAGTTTCCGGACAGGGAGCTCCGGGGAGCTGTTTTTT
NA	TRBV6-1	few	TRBJ1-2	CASRVSTEVYGYTF	TGTGCCAGCAGGGTATCGACTGAAGTCTATGGCTACACCTTC
NA	TRBV6-1	few	TRBJ1-4	CASKTGSITNEKLFF	TGTGCCAGCAAAACAGGGAGCATAACTAATGAAAAACTGTTTTTT
NA	TRBV12-5	few	TRBJ2-1	CASPLGSHYNEQFF	TGTGCTAGTCCTTTGGGGAGTCACTACAATGAGCAGTTCTTC
NA	TRBV5-8	NA	TRBJ2-7	CASSFLVAGTYEQYF	TGTGCCAGCAGCTTCTTAGTTGCAGGGACCTACGAGCAGTACTTC
TRBD1	TRBV30	few	TRBJ1-6	CAWSKSRDRINSPLHF	TGTGCCTGGAGCAAAAGCCGGGACAGGATAAATTCACCCCTCCACTTT
TRBD1	TRBV6-5	NA	TRBJ1-1	CASSYSFRGRAEAFF	TGTGCCAGCAGTTACTCGTTCAGGGGGCGAGCTGAAGCTTTCTTT
TRBD2	TRBV19	NA	TRBJ2-5	CASSPWGGEETQYF	TGTGCCAGTAGTCCATGGGGGGGGGAAGAGACCCAGTACTTC
NA	TRBV6-1	NA	TRBJ2-2	CASSDRVVFNTGELFF	TGTGCCAGCAGTGACCGTGTTGTTTTCAACACCGGGGAGCTGTTTTTT